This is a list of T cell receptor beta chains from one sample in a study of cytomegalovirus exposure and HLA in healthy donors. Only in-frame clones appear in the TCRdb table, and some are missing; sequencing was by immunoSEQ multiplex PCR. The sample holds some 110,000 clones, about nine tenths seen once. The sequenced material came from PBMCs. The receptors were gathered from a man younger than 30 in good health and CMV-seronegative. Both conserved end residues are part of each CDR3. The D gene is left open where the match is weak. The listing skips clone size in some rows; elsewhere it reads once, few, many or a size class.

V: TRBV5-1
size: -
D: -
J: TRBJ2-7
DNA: TGCGCCAGCAGCTTGGTCAGGCGTTCCTACGAGCAGTACTTC
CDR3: CASSLVRRSYEQYF

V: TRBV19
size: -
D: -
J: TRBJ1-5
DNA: TGTGCCAGTAGTATACGGGGGGCGATAGGCAATCAGCCCCAGCATTTT
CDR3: CASSIRGAIGNQPQHF

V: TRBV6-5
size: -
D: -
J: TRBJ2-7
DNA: TGTGCCAGCAGTTCGGGTGGGGAGCAGTACTTC
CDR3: CASSSGGEQYF

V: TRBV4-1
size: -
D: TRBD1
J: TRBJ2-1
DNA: TGCGCCAGCAGCCAAGGATGGGCCAGGGGGAACAATGAGCAGTTCTTC
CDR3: CASSQGWARGNNEQFF

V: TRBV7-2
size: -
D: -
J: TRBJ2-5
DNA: TGTGCCAGCAGCTTCTTGTCTTCAGGGGAGACCCAGTACTTC
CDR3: CASSFLSSGETQYF

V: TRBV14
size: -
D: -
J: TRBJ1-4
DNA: TGTGCCAGCAGCCAAGCACGTGCAGGGGCGGTGGGTGAAAAACTGTTTTTT
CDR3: CASSQARAGAVGEKLFF

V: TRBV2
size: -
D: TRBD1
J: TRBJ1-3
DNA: TGTGCCAGCAGTGAACCGGGACAGGGGAGGGGAAACACCATATATTTT
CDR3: CASSEPGQGRGNTIYF

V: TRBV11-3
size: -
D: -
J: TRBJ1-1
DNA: TGTGCCAGCAGCCGCGAGTTGAACACTGAAGCTTTCTTT
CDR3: CASSRELNTEAFF

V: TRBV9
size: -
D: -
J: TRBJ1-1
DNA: TGTGCCAGCAGCACAGAGAGGAACACTGAAGCTTTCTTT
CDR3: CASSTERNTEAFF

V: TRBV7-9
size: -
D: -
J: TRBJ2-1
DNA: TGTGCCAGCAGCCCCTCCCATGAGCAGTTCTTC
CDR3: CASSPSHEQFF

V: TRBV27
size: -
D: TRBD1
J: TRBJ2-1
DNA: TGTGCCAGCAGTCCCCGACAGGGTTACGGGGACTACAATGAGCAGTTCTTC
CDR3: CASSPRQGYGDYNEQFF

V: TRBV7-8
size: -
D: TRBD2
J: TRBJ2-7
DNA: TGTGCCAGCAGCTTAGCTATTAGCGGGGGGTCGGGGGAGCAGTACTTC
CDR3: CASSLAISGGSGEQYF

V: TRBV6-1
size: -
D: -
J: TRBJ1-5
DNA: TGTGCCAGCAGTGAACCTCCGATGACAGAGATCCAGCATTTT
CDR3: CASSEPPMTEIQHF

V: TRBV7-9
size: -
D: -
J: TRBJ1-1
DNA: TGTGCCAGCAGCTCGCGGCAGGACAGCGAAGCTTTCTTT
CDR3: CASSSRQDSEAFF

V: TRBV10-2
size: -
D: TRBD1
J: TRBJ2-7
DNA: TGCGCCAGCAGTGAGATGGGACAGGGATCCTACGAGCAGTACTTC
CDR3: CASSEMGQGSYEQYF

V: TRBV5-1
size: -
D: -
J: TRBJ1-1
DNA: TGCGCCAGCAGCACGGGACAGAACACTGAAGCTTTCTTT
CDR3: CASSTGQNTEAFF

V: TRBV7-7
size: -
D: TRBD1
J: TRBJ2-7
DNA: TGTGCCAGCAGCCCCGAACCGGGACAGACGCTCCCATACGAGCAGTACTTC
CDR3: CASSPEPGQTLPYEQYF

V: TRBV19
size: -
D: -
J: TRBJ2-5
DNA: TGTGCCAGTAGTCTGGTTCCTCAGGCAGTCCAAGAGACCCAGTACTTC
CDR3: CASSLVPQAVQETQYF

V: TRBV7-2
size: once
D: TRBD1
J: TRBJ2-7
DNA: TGTGCCAGCAGCCCCCGCGGACAGGGAAACTCCTACGAGCAGTACTTC
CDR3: CASSPRGQGNSYEQYF

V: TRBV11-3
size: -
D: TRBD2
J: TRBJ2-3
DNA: TGTGCCAGCAGCTTACTGGGGGGGAGCACAGATACGCAGTATTTT
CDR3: CASSLLGGSTDTQYF

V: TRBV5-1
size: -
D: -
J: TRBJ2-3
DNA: TGCGCCAGCAGCCTGGAAGGCCGGGTCCACACAGATACGCAGTATTTT
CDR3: CASSLEGRVHTDTQYF

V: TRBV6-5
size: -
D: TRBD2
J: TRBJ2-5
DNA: TGTGCCAGCAGTTACGACCGGGGGGTCCAAGAGACCCAGTACTTC
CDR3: CASSYDRGVQETQYF

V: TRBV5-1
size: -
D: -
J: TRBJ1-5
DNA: TGCGCCAGCAGCCGAAGCGGGGGCGGCAATCAGCCCCAGCATTTT
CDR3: CASSRSGGGNQPQHF

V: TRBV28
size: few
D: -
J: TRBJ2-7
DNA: TGTGCCAGCAGTTTTGGCAGATCCTACGAGCAGTACTTC
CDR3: CASSFGRSYEQYF

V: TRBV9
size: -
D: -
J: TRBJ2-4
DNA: TGTGCCAGCAGCGCTACCCTAGCCAAAAACATTCAGTACTTC
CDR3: CASSATLAKNIQYF

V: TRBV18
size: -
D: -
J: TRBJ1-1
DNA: TGTGCCAGCTCACCTTCAAGGGGCACTGAAGCTTTCTTT
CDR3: CASSPSRGTEAFF

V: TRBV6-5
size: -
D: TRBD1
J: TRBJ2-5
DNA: TGTGCCAGCAGTCCCGGACAGGCGGAGACCCAGTACTTC
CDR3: CASSPGQAETQYF